This TCR beta chain came from a study of cytomegalovirus exposure and HLA in healthy donors. Study-level results: TCR beta chains numbering more than 150 were designated cytomegalovirus-associated. Later analysis reportedly placed an Asian-associated ancestry cluster below the roughly 680-donor mean in N-insertions.

Trimming cost V 3 bases and J 4 bases; bases outside gene matches: 9. This CDR3 comprises 16 residues. CDR1 is MGHRA, CDR2 YSYEKL, per germline. For this clone: Its specificity is not known.

Vbeta (60) and Jbeta (13) primers were used in the PCR. Generated by immunoSEQ multiplex PCR, the TCRdb table keeps only in-frame clones and is missing some. This sample's clone table lists roughly 120,000 clones. The source of this sequence is a man aged 18 to 30 in good health and CMV-seronegative. This rearrangement joins TRBV4-1 to TRBJ1-1; 9 bases map to TRBD1. Sequenced: PBMCs. CDR3 loop: CASSQPGTGWRTEAFF. DNA of the CDR3: TGCGCCAGCAGCCAGCCCGGGACAGGGTGGCGCACTGAAGCTTTCTTT.